Following are 27 T cell receptor beta chains from one sample sequenced in a study of control samples from healthy donors and cancer patients. Produced via immunoSEQ multiplex PCR; TCRdb's table is partial and in-frame only. The data contain about 160,000 clones, approximately 94% of them singletons. Sequences were obtained from blood. The receptors were sampled from a woman between 35 and 50 years old in good health.

V gene TRBV4-2 combines with J gene TRBJ1-2; 8 nucleotides match TRBD1. J was trimmed by 5 bases and V by 0 bases; bases with no gene match: 5. CDR1 and CDR2 from the germline V gene are LGHNA and YNFKEQ. The CDR3 is made up of 15 amino acids. The DNA for the CDR3 is TGTGCCAGCAGCCAAGAGACAGGGGCTAGATATGGCTACACCTTC. Translating gives CASSQETGARYGYTF.

This sequence joins TRBV4-3 and TRBJ1-5; D is perhaps TRBD1 (5 bases). CDR3 length: 14 amino acids. The germline V gene encodes CDR1 LGHNA and CDR2 YSLEER. Trimming took off 6 bases at V and 1 base at J, with 10 bases between the two ends. The CDR3 loop is CASSPWGSNQPQHF. Here the CDR3 DNA reads TGCGCCAGCAGTCCGTGGGGCAGCAATCAGCCCCAGCATTTT.

This chain connects TRBV6-1 to TRBJ1-4, with D hard to call. The CDR3 consists of 13 residues. Trimming shortened V by 1 base and J by 5 bases, and 5 bases separated the two germline ends. The germline gives CDR1 MNHNS, CDR2 SASEGT. CDR3 residues: CASSEVRNEKLFF. The CDR3 coding sequence is TGTGCCAGCAGTGAAGTCAGGAATGAAAAACTGTTTTTT.

The CDR3 sequence: CASSEAGANGEKLFF. Here the CDR3 DNA reads TGTGCCAGCAGTGAAGCGGGGGCTAACGGTGAAAAACTGTTTTTT. This sequence joins TRBV25-1 and TRBJ1-4; TRBD1 might be the D (6 bases). Trimming took 2 bases from V and 7 from J, leaving 14 bases between them. The V gene's germline CDR1 is MGHDK and CDR2 SYGVNS. This CDR3 is built from 15 residues.

V usage is TRBV5-1 and J usage is TRBJ2-5, with 8 bases fitting TRBD1. V trimming: 5 bases; J trimming: 0 bases; junction bases outside the gene matches: 9. CDR3 length: 16 residues. CDR1 and CDR2 from the germline V gene are SGHRS and YFSETQ. This CDR3 is CASRPGQGPYQETQYF. DNA for the CDR3: TGCGCCAGCAGGCCTGGACAGGGCCCGTACCAAGAGACCCAGTACTTC.

The chain recombines TRBV6-2 or TRBV6-3 with TRBJ2-7; D is perhaps TRBD1 (6 bases). Germline CDR1 reads MNHEY; CDR2 reads SVGEGT. V was pared by 5 bases and J by 3 bases, with 11 bases between. The CDR3 has 13 residues. CDR3 protein: CASSPGTNYEQYF. CDR3 in DNA: TGTGCCAGCAGTCCCGGGACAAACTACGAGCAGTACTTC.

The chain employs TRBV19 and TRBJ2-2, with TRBD1 as a possible D gene (6 bases). The CDR3 covers 15 residues. Germline-derived CDR1 and CDR2 are LNHDA and SQIVND (reference sequence). The V and J ends lost 6 bases and 4 bases respectively, with 15 bases between them. In DNA, the CDR3 is TGTGCCAGTAGCCTCCGACAGGCGCCCACCGGGGAGCTGTTTTTT. This encodes CASSLRQAPTGELFF.

This rearrangement joins TRBV4-3 to TRBJ1-4; D may be TRBD1 (5 bases). The CDR3 loop spans 15 amino acids. Germline loops: CDR1 LGHNA, CDR2 YSLEER. V was shortened by 1 base and J by 5 bases, with 11 bases between the two germline ends. The CDR3 loop reads CASSQARDQNEKLFF. The CDR3 bases are TGCGCCAGCAGCCAAGCTAGGGACCAAAATGAAAAACTGTTTTTT.

This chain joins TRBV7-2 and TRBJ1-1; D gene ambiguous. The length of the CDR3 is 14 residues. CDR1 and CDR2 (germline): SGHTA, FQGNSA. Trimming stripped 1 base from V and 3 bases from J, with 9 bases between. This CDR3 is CASSLEGLDTEAFF. In DNA form, the CDR3 reads TGTGCCAGCAGCTTAGAAGGTTTGGACACTGAAGCTTTCTTT.

CDR3 in DNA: TGTGCCAGCAGTCTGGCGGGACATGGGAACACTGAAGCTTTCTTT. This gives the protein CASSLAGHGNTEAFF. The chain links TRBV27 to TRBJ1-1; the D gene is possibly TRBD1 (6 bases). V was trimmed by 5 bases and J by 1 base, leaving 14 bases between them. Germline CDR1 is MNHEY and CDR2 is SMNVEV (reference sequence). This CDR3 contains 15 residues.

The chain joins TRBV11-2 to TRBJ2-1; the D is unclear. The CDR3 runs to 15 residues. The germline V and J ends were trimmed by 1 base and 6 bases, with 13 bases remaining between them. Germline-derived CDR1 and CDR2 are SGHAT and FQNNGV. The CDR3 loop is CASSLGILSRNEQFF. In DNA form, the CDR3 reads TGTGCCAGCAGCTTAGGAATCCTAAGCCGCAATGAGCAGTTCTTC.

This chain connects TRBV6-5 to TRBJ1-1; no clear D gene. Germline-derived CDR1 and CDR2 are MNHEY and SVGAGI. The V end lost 4 bases, the J end lost 1 base, and 10 bases lay between the germline ends. The CDR3 has 14 residues. This chain's CDR3 is CASSFSRPNTEAFF. Written as DNA, the CDR3 is TGTGCCAGCAGTTTCTCCAGACCGAACACTGAAGCTTTCTTT.

The chain uses TRBV14 and TRBJ2-7, with 7 bases matching TRBD2. The germline gives CDR1 SGHDN, CDR2 FVKESK. Trimming at V came to 4 bases and at J to 7 bases, leaving 13 bases not matched to a gene. The CDR3 has 15 residues. DNA of the CDR3: TGTGCCAGCAGCCGATGGGCCTCCGGGACTACGGAGCAGTACTTC. Protein: CASSRWASGTTEQYF. The variable domain in full, with the rest retrieved from reference TRBV14 and TRBJ2-7, is EAGVTQFPSHSVIEKGQTVTLRCDPISGHDNLYWYRRVMGKEIKFLLHFVKESKQDESGMPNNRFLAERTGGTYSTLKVQPAELEDSGVYFCASSRWASGTTEQYFGPGTRLTVT.

This clone has only one observation. The genes are TRBV6-1 and TRBJ1-1; D uncertain. Germline V lookup: CDR1 MNHNS, CDR2 SASEGT. The V and J ends lost 2 bases and 0 bases respectively, with 10 bases between them. The CDR3 spans 15 residues. For the CDR3, the DNA is TGTGCCAGCAGTGAATATCGGAGGGTGAACACTGAAGCTTTCTTT. Its translation is CASSEYRRVNTEAFF.

The chain's CDR3 is CASSVTPGQGTFITTDTQYF. The CDR3 DNA reads TGTGCCAGCAGCGTAACCCCGGGACAGGGCACCTTCATTACCACAGATACGCAGTATTTT. This chain links TRBV9 with TRBJ2-3; 9 bases are a match to TRBD1. The germline CDR1 and CDR2 sequences are SGDLS and YYNGEE. V was clipped by 1 base and J by 2 bases; unmatched bases: 17. This CDR3 is 20 amino acids long. Full variable domain (remainder filled in from reference TRBV9 and TRBJ2-3): DSGVTQTPKHLITATGQRVTLRCSPRSGDLSVYWYQQSLDQGLQFLIQYYNGEERAKGNILERFSAQQFPDLHSELNLSSLELGDSALYFCASSVTPGQGTFITTDTQYFGPGTRLTVL.

In its sample, this clone was seen a few times. The rearrangement links TRBV7-2 to TRBJ2-7, with D possibly being TRBD1 (6 bases). V shed 0 bases and J shed 2 bases, with 17 bases lying between them. The CDR3 has 17 amino acids. The V gene's germline CDR1 is SGHTA and CDR2 FQGNSA. CDR3 nucleotide sequence: TGTGCCAGCAGCTTAGCCCCAACAGGGCTCACACCCTACGAGCAGTACTTC. This sequence encodes CASSLAPTGLTPYEQYF.

This clone was detected once. V and J are TRBV12-3 or TRBV12-4 and TRBJ1-6, with D unclear. CDR3 size: 13 residues. V lost 3 bases and J lost 8, with 8 bases in between. DNA of the CDR3: TGTGCCAGCAGTTTTCGACGGTATTCACCCCTCCACTTT. Encoded protein: CASSFRRYSPLHF.

The J gene is TRBJ2-7, the V gene TRBV7-2; 9 positions match TRBD1. Per the germline V gene, CDR1 is SGHTA and CDR2 is FQGNSA. The CDR3 length is 15 residues. Trimming removed 5 bases from V and 2 bases from J; junction bases left unmatched: 7. The CDR3 sequence: CASSTDRGVPYEQYF. The DNA of the CDR3 is TGTGCCAGCAGCACAGACAGGGGGGTTCCCTACGAGCAGTACTTC.

J is TRBJ1-2 and V is TRBV9; no reliable D call. From germline, CDR1 is SGDLS and CDR2 YYNGEE. V lost 4 bases and J 5 bases, leaving 6 bases between the germline ends. The CDR3 contains 11 residues. The CDR3 DNA sequence: TGTGCCAGCAGCCATTCTTATGGCTACACCTTC. Encoded protein: CASSHSYGYTF.

This chain links TRBV7-9 with TRBJ2-7; 8 bases fit TRBD1. After removal of 5 bases from V and 2 bases from J, the junction contained 17 bases not matched to a gene. Per germline, CDR1 SEHNR and CDR2 FQNEAQ (reference sequence). The CDR3 totals 18 residues. The CDR3 DNA reads as TGTGCCAGCAGCCCGAAGACAGGGGTCACGTATCTGACCTACGAGCAGTACTTC. Its protein product is CASSPKTGVTYLTYEQYF.

The V gene is TRBV12-3 or TRBV12-4, the J gene TRBJ1-2; the D gene is possibly TRBD1 (6 bases). The CDR3 sequence is 13 residues long. Between the trimmed V and J ends, which lost 10 bases and 7 bases, there was a span of 19 bases. The CDR3 here is CAKYTQGGTGYTF. CDR3 nucleotides: TGTGCCAAATACACACAGGGCGGTACTGGCTACACCTTC.

The chain joins TRBV3-1 (or the pseudogene TRBV3-2) to TRBJ2-1, with no clear D. CDR3 length: 14 residues. Germline CDR1 and CDR2: LGHDT and YNNKEL (reference sequence). The ends were cut back, 1 base at V and 4 bases at J, with 8 bases in the middle. The CDR3 coding sequence is TGTGCCAGCAGCCAAGGGCTCGGGTACAATGAGCAGTTCTTC. This encodes CASSQGLGYNEQFF.

The chain links TRBV29-1 to TRBJ2-7; 7 bases align to TRBD2. Per germline, CDR1 SQVTM and CDR2 ANQGSEA. The CDR3 is made up of 11 amino acids. The V segment lost 7 bases and the J segment 5 bases; nucleotides outside the gene matches: 5. The CDR3 DNA reads TGCAGCGGGAGCAGCGGGGACGAGCAGTACTTC. It is translated as CSGSSGDEQYF.

The rearrangement links TRBV6-6 to TRBJ1-5; D might be TRBD1 (5 bases). This CDR3 spans 15 amino acids. Trimming cost V 5 bases and J 4 bases, with 15 bases left between them. Germline assignment: CDR1 MNHNY and CDR2 SVGAGI (reference sequence). The CDR3 bases are TGTGCCAGCAGTGATTCCGCCGGGGGGAATCAGCCCCAGCATTTT. The encoded protein is CASSDSAGGNQPQHF.

This clone was counted once. This chain uses TRBV5-5 with TRBJ1-2; 8 nucleotides line up with TRBD1. Looked up from germline, CDR1 is SGHKS and CDR2 is YYEKEE (reference sequence). With V trimmed by 3 bases and J by 3 bases, 10 bases remained unmatched. The CDR3 is 16 amino acids. The CDR3 coding sequence is TGTGCCAGCAGCTCATCCCAGGGGGCGGGGGACTATGGCTACACCTTC. This encodes CASSSSQGAGDYGYTF.

The chain has TRBV19 and TRBJ1-1; TRBD1 matches 7 bases. This CDR3 is 14 amino acids long. V shed 5 bases, J shed 4 bases, and the junction held 7 bases outside the gene matches. The germline gives CDR1 LNHDA, CDR2 SQIVND (reference sequence). The CDR3 region has the DNA TGTGCCAGTAGTGGGGCCTACAGGGGCACTGAAGCTTTCTTT. It codes for CASSGAYRGTEAFF.

A remark on this clone: Additional DNA sequences in this sample encode the identical CDR3. This chain connects TRBV5-1 to TRBJ2-5; 10 bases are a match to TRBD1. The CDR3 sequence is 16 residues long. The J segment lost 4 bases and the V segment lost 2 bases, leaving 8 bases of the junction unmatched. CDR1 and CDR2 (germline): SGHRS, YFSETQ. The DNA of the CDR3 is TGCGCCAGCAGCTTCCGAGGACAGGGGGGGCGAGAGACCCAGTACTTC. This sequence encodes CASSFRGQGGRETQYF.